These 3 T cell receptor beta chains were sequenced from one sample in a study of cytomegalovirus exposure and HLA in healthy donors. Amplification used 60 Vbeta primers and 13 Jbeta primers. Produced via immunoSEQ multiplex PCR; TCRdb's table is partial and in-frame only. The table shows fewer than 200,000 clones, with roughly 73% occurring only once. Sequenced material: PBMCs. The origin of the receptors is a woman aged 30 to 39 in good health and CMV-seronegative.

CDR3 coding DNA: TGCAGCGTTGAAGTTGGGCGCGCCGATGAGCAGTTCTTC. This codes for CSVEVGRADEQFF. V and J are TRBV29-1 and TRBJ2-1; the D is unclear. There are 13 residues in the CDR3. CDR1 is SQVTM and CDR2 is ANQGSEA in the germline V gene. V was shortened by 1 base and J by 8 bases, with 12 bases between the two germline ends.

This chain uses TRBV15 with TRBJ1-1; 11 bases line up with TRBD1. The CDR3 spans 18 residues. CDR1 and CDR2 from the germline V gene are LNHNV and YYDKDF (reference sequence). The junction had 8 bases not matched to a gene; V was cut back by 1 base and J by 1 base. CDR3 coding DNA: TGTGCCACCAGCAGAGCCGGGACAGGGGGATACTCGAACACTGAAGCTTTCTTT. Translating gives CATSRAGTGGYSNTEAFF. The entire variable domain, with the rest obtained from reference TRBV15 and TRBJ1-1, is as follows: DAMVIQNPRYQVTQFGKPVTLSCSQTLNHNVMYWYQQKSSQAPKLLFHYYDKDFNNEADTPDNFQSRRPNTSFCFLDIRSPGLGDTAMYLCATSRAGTGGYSNTEAFFGQGTRLTVV.

The gene calls are TRBV7-2 and TRBJ2-7; the match to TRBD2 covers 12 bases. This CDR3 has 17 residues. The J segment lost 5 bases and the V segment lost 1 base, leaving 9 bases of the junction unmatched. Germline V gives CDR1 SGHTA, CDR2 FQGNSA. The CDR3 DNA is TGTGCCAGCAGCTTAGTTTCTAGCGGGGGGGCAATGAACGAGCAGTACTTC. It encodes CASSLVSSGGAMNEQYF.